In this sample, the clone carrying this T cell receptor beta chain turned up once. As yet, its antigen is unknown. The sample carries other DNA sequences with the same CDR3. V lost 4 bases to trimming and J lost 5 bases; unmatched junction nucleotides: 6. The germline V gene encodes CDR1 SGHVS and CDR2 FQNEAQ. The CDR3 extends over 15 amino acids. The sample belongs to a study of lymphopenia after photon versus proton radiotherapy. Clones were sequenced by immunoSEQ multiplex PCR, and TCRdb holds only the in-frame ones, with some missing. The table shows approximately 25,000 clones, with about 82% occurring only once. Study conclusions and caveats: In patients who died, overall survival fell as post-nadir TCR diversity dropped more.

The rearrangement links TRBV7-8 to TRBJ1-2; 11 nucleotides match TRBD1. This sequence originates from an older woman with pancreatic cancer. The sample was peripheral blood, taken from a patient treated with proton-based radiotherapy. CDR3 coding DNA: TGTGCCAGCAGCTCAGGACAGGGGGCTAGATATGGCTACACCTTC. Translating it yields CASSSGQGARYGYTF.